The rows below give T cell receptor beta chains drawn from one sample of a study of neoadjuvant anti-PD-1 for oral cavity cancer. Clones were sequenced by immunoSEQ multiplex PCR, and TCRdb holds only the in-frame ones, with some missing. The table lists about 42,000 clones, roughly 77% of them singletons. This specimen was PBMCs, taken after nivolumab (anti-PD-1) treatment. These receptors all stem from a person between 40 and 80 years old with oral cavity squamous cell carcinoma. Each CDR3 is given with its conserved first and last residue. A D gene is named only where the DNA matches it firmly. Some rows have no size entry. The others give once, few or many, or a class for an expanded clone.

v_call	clone_size	d_call	j_call	cdr3_aa	cdr3_nt
TRBV11-2	few	TRBD1	TRBJ1-4	CASSSLDRTVGKLFF	TGTGCCAGCAGCTCATTGGACAGGACGGTTGGGAAACTGTTTTTT
TRBV5-4	.	.	TRBJ2-2	CASSLDQGIGELFF	TGTGCCAGCAGCTTGGACCAGGGCATCGGGGAGCTGTTTTTT
TRBV20-1	once	.	TRBJ2-3	CSAPDAVTQYF	TGCAGTGCCCCCGACGCAGTTACGCAGTATTTT
TRBV10-2	.	TRBD1	TRBJ1-5	CASRGQGGTQPQHF	TGCGCCAGCAGGGGACAGGGAGGCACTCAGCCCCAGCATTTT
TRBV5-1	.	.	TRBJ2-7	CASSSGTRPLHEQYF	TGCGCCAGCAGCTCCGGGACCCGCCCCCTCCACGAGCAGTACTTC
TRBV7-9	.	TRBD2	TRBJ2-5	CASSPGLAGGGETQYF	TGTGCCAGCAGCCCTGGACTAGCGGGAGGAGGAGAGACCCAGTACTTC
TRBV7-8	.	.	TRBJ2-2	CASSLRATGELFF	TGTGCCAGCAGCTTAAGGGCCACCGGGGAGCTGTTTTTT
TRBV7-9	.	TRBD1	TRBJ2-1	CASPPPAGQGNNEQFF	TGTGCCAGCCCCCCCCCGGCCGGACAGGGGAACAATGAGCAGTTCTTC
TRBV12-5	.	TRBD1	TRBJ2-7	CASGPSRDSDYEQYF	TGTGCTAGTGGTCCCAGCCGGGACAGTGACTACGAGCAGTACTTC
TRBV5-6	once	TRBD1	TRBJ1-2	CASSQGQRVAGYTF	TGTGCCAGCAGCCAGGGACAGAGGGTGGCTGGCTACACCTTC
TRBV4-1	.	TRBD2	TRBJ2-1	CASSVEAGATYNEQFF	TGCGCCAGCAGCGTCGAGGCGGGAGCTACCTACAATGAGCAGTTCTTC
TRBV2	.	.	TRBJ2-7	CATSRQSYEQYF	TGTGCCACCTCCAGACAGTCCTACGAGCAGTACTTC
TRBV7-6	.	.	TRBJ2-5	CASSLGVEVWETQYF	TGTGCCAGCAGCTTGGGGGTAGAGGTGTGGGAGACCCAGTACTTC
TRBV18	few	.	TRBJ1-2	CASSSSGTPIGGYTF	TGTGCCAGCTCCAGCTCCGGGACACCCATCGGTGGCTACACCTTC
TRBV7-6	.	.	TRBJ2-2	CASSLGTAPGTGELFF	TGTGCCAGCAGCTTAGGGACAGCGCCGGGAACCGGGGAGCTGTTTTTT
TRBV4-2	.	TRBD2	TRBJ2-3	CASSPRTSVPSADTQYF	TGTGCCAGCAGCCCCCGGACTAGCGTACCAAGCGCAGATACGCAGTATTTT
TRBV4-1	few	.	TRBJ2-7	CASSLFPTAYEQYF	TGCGCCAGCAGCCTCTTCCCTACGGCCTACGAGCAGTACTTC
TRBV5-1	.	TRBD1	TRBJ2-5	CASSERTGLREETQYF	TGCGCCAGCAGCGAGCGGACAGGGTTGCGGGAAGAGACCCAGTACTTC
TRBV7-7	.	.	TRBJ2-2	CASSLGDGLTGELFF	TGTGCTAGCAGCTTGGGAGATGGGCTAACCGGGGAGCTGTTTTTT
TRBV7-6	.	TRBD1	TRBJ1-2	CASSFRQGANYGYTF	TGTGCCAGCAGCTTCCGTCAGGGGGCTAACTATGGCTACACCTTC
TRBV18	.	TRBD1	TRBJ1-6	CASSPNRGLENSPLHF	TGTGCCAGCTCACCAAACAGGGGATTAGAGAATTCACCCCTCCACTTT
TRBV11-2	.	.	TRBJ1-4	CASTFTDPTNEKLFF	TGTGCCAGCACTTTCACAGATCCAACTAATGAAAAACTGTTTTTT
TRBV11-2	.	.	TRBJ2-1	CASSSTGLNEQFF	TGTGCCAGCAGCTCCACAGGCCTTAATGAGCAGTTCTTC
TRBV5-1	.	TRBD2	TRBJ2-1	CASSLVPGGAGNEQFF	TGCGCCAGCAGCTTGGTTCCCGGGGGGGCAGGTAATGAGCAGTTCTTC
TRBV6-1	.	.	TRBJ2-1	CASAGRSGVEQFF	TGTGCCAGCGCGGGACGATCAGGGGTTGAGCAGTTCTTC
TRBV5-1	.	.	TRBJ1-3	CASSLVGVSSGNTIYF	TGCGCCAGCAGCTTGGTTGGGGTTAGCTCTGGAAACACCATATATTTT
TRBV25-1	.	.	TRBJ1-5	CASRVGNQPQHF	TGTGCCAGCAGGGTGGGTAATCAGCCCCAGCATTTT
TRBV11-3	.	.	TRBJ2-1	CASSLEARHGIEQFF	TGTGCCAGCAGCTTAGAGGCCCGGCATGGGATTGAGCAGTTCTTC
TRBV6-1	.	TRBD2	TRBJ2-3	CASRVAGAVTDTQYF	TGTGCCAGCAGGGTAGCGGGGGCCGTCACAGATACGCAGTATTTT
TRBV15	.	.	TRBJ2-1	CATSRDLTHNEQFF	TGTGCCACCAGCAGAGATCTCACCCACAATGAGCAGTTCTTC
TRBV25-1	.	TRBD1	TRBJ1-2	CASRGQGDYGYTF	TGTGCCAGCAGAGGACAGGGCGACTATGGCTACACCTTC
TRBV7-3	.	.	TRBJ2-1	CASSLGPGLFNEQFF	TGTGCCAGCAGCTTAGGGCCAGGGTTGTTCAATGAGCAGTTCTTC
TRBV4-1	.	.	TRBJ1-5	CASSRSSGGGGYNQPQHF	TGCGCCAGCAGCCGTTCCTCCGGAGGGGGAGGTTACAATCAGCCCCAGCATTTT
TRBV5-6	.	TRBD1	TRBJ1-1	CASSWDRARAAEAFF	TGTGCCAGCAGCTGGGACAGGGCACGGGCGGCTGAAGCTTTCTTT
TRBV19	.	.	TRBJ1-1	CASSIRGREAFF	TGTGCCAGTAGTATACGTGGTCGAGAAGCTTTCTTT